The present TCR beta chain was sequenced within a study of shared clonotypes between healthy human individuals. Naive CD8 cells lacked CD45RO and underwent positive selection for CCR7, leaving out terminally differentiated effector memory CD45RA+ cells. Overall study findings and caveats: Shared clonotypes across all four donors exceeded non-shared ones in generation probability. Deeper or shallower sequencing was expected to change how clonotypes are shared among donors. Around 4.7% of naive CD4 clonotypes were shared across several donors.

Note on this clone: The antigen remains undetermined.

As processed by the authors: From ImmunoSEQ came sequences covering only the junction and carrying no quality scores, so filtering differed. Libraries were prepared by immunoSEQ multiplex PCR; TCRdb keeps only in-frame clonotypes and omits some of them. V and J calls and clone size are given by that table; D and trimming were obtained from the DNA. Of around 2,000,000 clones in the sample, about 92% were seen once. Material for sequencing was naive CD8+ T cells from PBMCs. This TCR derives from a man between 18 and 29 years old in good health. Some clones in this sample may be carry-over from other donors' samples.

CDR3 region: CASSLGRTNTGELFF. Written as DNA, the CDR3 is TGTGCCAGCAGCTTAGGTCGGACGAACACCGGGGAGCTGTTTTTT. This sequence joins TRBV7-3 and TRBJ2-2; no clear D gene. V lost 2 bases and J 0 bases, leaving 7 bases between the germline ends. Germline loops: CDR1 SGHTA, CDR2 FQGTGA. The CDR3 contains 15 residues.